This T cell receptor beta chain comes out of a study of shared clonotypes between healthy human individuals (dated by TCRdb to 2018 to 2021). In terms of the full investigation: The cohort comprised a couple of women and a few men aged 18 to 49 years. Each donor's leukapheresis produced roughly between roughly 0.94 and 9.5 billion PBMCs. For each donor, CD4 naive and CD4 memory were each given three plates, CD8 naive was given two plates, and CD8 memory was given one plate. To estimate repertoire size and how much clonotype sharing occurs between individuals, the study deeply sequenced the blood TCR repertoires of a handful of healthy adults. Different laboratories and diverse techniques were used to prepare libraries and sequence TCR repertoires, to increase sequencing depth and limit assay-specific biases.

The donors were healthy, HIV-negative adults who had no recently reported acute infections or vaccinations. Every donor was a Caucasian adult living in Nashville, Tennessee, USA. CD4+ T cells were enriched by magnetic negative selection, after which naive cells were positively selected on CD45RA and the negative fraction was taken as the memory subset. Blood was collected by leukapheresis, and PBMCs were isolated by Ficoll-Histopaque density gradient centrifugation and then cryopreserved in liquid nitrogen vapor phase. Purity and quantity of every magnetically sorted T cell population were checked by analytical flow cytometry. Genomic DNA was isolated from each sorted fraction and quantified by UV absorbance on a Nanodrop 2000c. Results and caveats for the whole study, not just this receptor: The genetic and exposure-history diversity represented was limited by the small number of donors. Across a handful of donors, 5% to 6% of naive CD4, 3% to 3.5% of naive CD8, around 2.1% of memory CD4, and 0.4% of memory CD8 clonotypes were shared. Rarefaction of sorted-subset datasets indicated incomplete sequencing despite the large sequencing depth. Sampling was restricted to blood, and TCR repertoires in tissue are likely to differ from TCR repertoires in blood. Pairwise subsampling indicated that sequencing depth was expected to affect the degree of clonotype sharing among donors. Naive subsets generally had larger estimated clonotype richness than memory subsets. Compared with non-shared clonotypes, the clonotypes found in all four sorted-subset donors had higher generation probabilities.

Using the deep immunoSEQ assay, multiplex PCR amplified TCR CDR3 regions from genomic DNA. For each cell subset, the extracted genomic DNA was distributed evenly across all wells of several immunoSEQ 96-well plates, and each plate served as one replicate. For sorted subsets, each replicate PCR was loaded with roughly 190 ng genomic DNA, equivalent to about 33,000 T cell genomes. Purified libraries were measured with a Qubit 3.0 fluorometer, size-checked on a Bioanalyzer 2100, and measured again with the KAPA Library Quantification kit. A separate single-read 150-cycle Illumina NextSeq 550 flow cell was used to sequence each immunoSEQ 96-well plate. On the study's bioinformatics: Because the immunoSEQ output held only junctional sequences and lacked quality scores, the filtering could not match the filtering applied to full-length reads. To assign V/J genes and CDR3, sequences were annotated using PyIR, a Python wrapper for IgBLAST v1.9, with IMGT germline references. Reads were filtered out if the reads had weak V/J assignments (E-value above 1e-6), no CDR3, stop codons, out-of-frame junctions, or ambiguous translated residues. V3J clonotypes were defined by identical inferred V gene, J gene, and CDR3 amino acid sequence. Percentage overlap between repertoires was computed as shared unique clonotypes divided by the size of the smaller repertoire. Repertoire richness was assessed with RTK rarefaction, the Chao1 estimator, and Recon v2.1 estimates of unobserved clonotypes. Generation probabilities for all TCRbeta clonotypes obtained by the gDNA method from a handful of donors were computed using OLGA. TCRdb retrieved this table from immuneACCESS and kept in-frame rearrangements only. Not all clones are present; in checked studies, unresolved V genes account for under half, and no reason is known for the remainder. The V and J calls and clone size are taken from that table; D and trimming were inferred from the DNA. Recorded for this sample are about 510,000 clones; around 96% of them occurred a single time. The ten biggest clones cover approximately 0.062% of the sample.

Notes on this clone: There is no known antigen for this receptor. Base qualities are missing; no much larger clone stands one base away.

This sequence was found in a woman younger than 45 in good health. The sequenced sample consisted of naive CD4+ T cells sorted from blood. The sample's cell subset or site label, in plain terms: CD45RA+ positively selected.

DNA sequence: TGCGCCAGCAGCACGGACAGGGTACCAGATACGCAGTATTTT. Translated, it gives CASSTDRVPDTQYF. Recombination linked TRBV5-1 to TRBJ2-3; TRBD1 matches 8 bases in the middle. Counted from cysteine to phenylalanine, this CDR3 has 14 amino acids. Only the CDR3 region is kept as DNA, spanning 42 bases read in frame from base 1. Germline trimming: 4 bases from V, 4 bases from J; junction bases outside gene matches: 5. Reading the germline V gene gives CDR1 SGHRS and CDR2 YFSETQ.